A selection of T cell receptor beta chains follows, all from one sample in a study of blood T cell repertoires in COVID-19. Assay: immunoSEQ multiplex PCR; the TCRdb copy retains only in-frame clones and omits some. The table lists more than 200,000 clones, 86% of them singletons, with over 1.5% in the top ten. Source material: PBMCs or T cells enriched from blood (not recorded which). These receptors all come from a man aged 40-55 years who had recovered from COVID-19. CDR3s include the opening cysteine and the closing phenylalanine or tryptophan. D genes are given only for firm matches. Part of the rows lack a size; the others show once, few, many or a class for expanded clones.

size,J,D,V,DNA,CDR3
.,TRBJ1-2,TRBD1,TRBV6-5,TGTGCCAGCAGTTACCGATCAGGGGGCTCTGGCTACACCTTC,CASSYRSGGSGYTF
.,TRBJ1-5,.,TRBV9,TGTGCCAGCAGCGCCGACAGTTCCAATCAGCCCCAGCATTTT,CASSADSSNQPQHF
.,TRBJ1-6,.,TRBV2,TGTGCCAGCAGTGAAGAGGGGGGGCCTATGGCGGATTCACCCCTCCACTTT,CASSEEGGPMADSPLHF
.,TRBJ2-7,TRBD2,TRBV5-1,TGCGCCAGCAGCCCCCTTGGGGGAGGGCCCCACGAGCAGTACTTC,CASSPLGGGPHEQYF
once,TRBJ1-1,.,TRBV18,TGTGCCAGCTCACCACTCCCCTCGGGGACTAACACTGAAGCTTTCTTT,CASSPLPSGTNTEAFF
.,TRBJ2-4,.,TRBV5-1,TGCGCCAGCAGCTTTGCGGAAGCCAAAAACATTCAGTACTTC,CASSFAEAKNIQYF
.,TRBJ1-1,.,TRBV29-1,TGCAGCGGAGAGGGCCTCGGGGACACTGAAGCTTTCTTT,CSGEGLGDTEAFF
.,TRBJ2-2,TRBD1,TRBV6-4,TGTGCCAGCAGCCCGACAGGGGTGAGCACCGGGGAGCTGTTTTTT,CASSPTGVSTGELFF
.,TRBJ1-4,.,TRBV11-2,TGTGCCAGCAGCTTAGTGTTTAGTGAAAAACTGTTTTTT,CASSLVFSEKLFF
.,TRBJ2-2,TRBD2,TRBV6-2/TRBV6-3,TGTGCCAGCAGTCCCCGGGGTAGCGGGGTGAACACCGGGGAGCTGTTTTTT,CASSPRGSGVNTGELFF
.,TRBJ1-2,.,TRBV9,TGTGCCAGCAGCGTAGGTCCCCAGGGCGGCGGCTACACCTTC,CASSVGPQGGGYTF
.,TRBJ1-2,TRBD1,TRBV5-5,TGTGCCAGCAGAACCCCGGACAGGGGTGGTGGCTACACCTTC,CASRTPDRGGGYTF
.,TRBJ1-2,.,TRBV5-1,TGCGCCAGCAGGTTCTCCCCGGGCTATGGCTACACCTTC,CASRFSPGYGYTF
.,TRBJ1-2,.,TRBV5-1,TGCGCCAGCAGCGTCGGACAGATTCCCATCTCCTTC,CASSVGQIPISF
.,TRBJ2-3,.,TRBV30,TGTGCCTGGAGCTACCCCCCTCCGGATACGCAGTATTTT,CAWSYPPPDTQYF
.,TRBJ1-1,.,TRBV6-5,TGTGCCATCACCTTCCTGGGGCAGTTGACTGAAGCTTTCTTT,CAITFLGQLTEAFF
.,TRBJ1-3,.,TRBV5-1,TGCGCCAGCAGGGAGGGAGCTGGAAACACCATATATTTT,CASREGAGNTIYF
.,TRBJ2-3,TRBD2,TRBV5-6,TGTGCCAGCAGCAGGGGACTAGCGGGGACAGATACGCAGTATTTT,CASSRGLAGTDTQYF
.,TRBJ2-7,TRBD1,TRBV6-2/TRBV6-3,TGTGCCAGCAGTAGAGGACAGGCTTTATACTACGAGCAGTACTTC,CASSRGQALYYEQYF
.,TRBJ1-1,TRBD1,TRBV19,TGTGCCAGTAGTACCCGGACAGGCCGCACTGAAGCTTTCTTT,CASSTRTGRTEAFF
.,TRBJ1-1,TRBD1,TRBV24-1,TGTGCCACCAGTGACCTCCGGGACAGGGGACGGGGCACTGAAGCTTTCTTT,CATSDLRDRGRGTEAFF
.,TRBJ1-2,TRBD1,TRBV2,TGTGCCAGCAGATTTCCGGGACAGGGAGCCAACTATGGCTACACCTTC,CASRFPGQGANYGYTF
once,TRBJ2-7,TRBD1,TRBV19,TGTGCCAGTAGTAAGGGTCTCGGGACAGCTAGCCTGAATTACGAGCAGTACTTC,CASSKGLGTASLNYEQYF
.,TRBJ1-5,.,TRBV19,TGTGCCAGTAGTTCCGACAGAACGACCAATCAGCCCCAGCATTTT,CASSSDRTTNQPQHF
few,TRBJ2-6,.,TRBV6-1,TGTGCCAGCAGTGTACCGGGGTGGGACTCTGGGGCCAACGTCCTGACTTTC,CASSVPGWDSGANVLTF
.,TRBJ2-3,.,TRBV5-1,TGCGCCAGCAGCTTGACCCAAGCCGTCGGGACAGATACGCAGTATTTT,CASSLTQAVGTDTQYF
.,TRBJ1-2,TRBD1,TRBV28,TGTGCCAGCAGTCCAACAATCGAGGGGGCGAGGGGCTACACCTTC,CASSPTIEGARGYTF
.,TRBJ1-1,TRBD1,TRBV27,TGTGCCAGCAGGTTAAAGGGGGCGGCTGGGACTGAAGCTTTCTTT,CASRLKGAAGTEAFF
.,TRBJ1-5,.,TRBV13,TGTGCCAGCAGCATAGGCGGCAATCAGCCCCAGCATTTT,CASSIGGNQPQHF
.,TRBJ2-7,TRBD1,TRBV11-2,TGTGCCAGCAGCTGGGGACAGGAGGGGATCTACGAGCAGTACTTC,CASSWGQEGIYEQYF
.,TRBJ2-3,TRBD2,TRBV5-5,TGTGCCAGCAGCTTGACTAGCGGGGGGGCAGATACGCAGTATTTT,CASSLTSGGADTQYF
.,TRBJ1-6,.,TRBV24-1,TGTGCCACCAGTGAGCGGACTCGGCACCCCGAGAATTCACCCCTCCACTTT,CATSERTRHPENSPLHF
.,TRBJ2-2,TRBD2,TRBV11-3,TGTGCCAGCAGCCCCTGGCGGGAGGGCCGCACCGGGGAGCTGTTTTTT,CASSPWREGRTGELFF
.,TRBJ2-3,.,TRBV6-5,TGTGCCAGCAGGGGTGGAGGCACAGATACGCAGTATTTT,CASRGGGTDTQYF
.,TRBJ2-3,TRBD1,TRBV24-1,TGTGCCACCGAGGACAGGGTGACAGATACGCAGTATTTT,CATEDRVTDTQYF
.,TRBJ2-1,TRBD1,TRBV11-3,TGTGCCAGCAGCTCCTATGGCGGACAGGGGGGCGATGAGCAGTTCTTC,CASSSYGGQGGDEQFF
.,TRBJ2-3,TRBD1,TRBV6-1,TGTGCCAGCAGTGCCCCCGGGACAGGGGGCACAGATACGCAGTATTTT,CASSAPGTGGTDTQYF
.,TRBJ1-2,TRBD1,TRBV27,TGTGCCAGCAGTCCTAACAGGGGCCCGTATGGCTACACCTTC,CASSPNRGPYGYTF
.,TRBJ2-7,.,TRBV5-1,TGCGCCAGCAGCTTGGGCCCTGAGCTACAGGCAGTCCGGAGGGGGAGGGCCTACGAGCAGTACTTC,CASSLGPELQAVRRGRAYEQYF
.,TRBJ1-6,TRBD1,TRBV3-1/TRBV3-2,TGTGCCAGCAGCCAGGGGACAGGGGTTTCACCCCTCCACTTT,CASSQGTGVSPLHF
.,TRBJ2-5,.,TRBV5-1,TGCGCCAGCAGCTTCTCTGGTCTAGTGGAGACCCAGTACTTC,CASSFSGLVETQYF
.,TRBJ1-5,TRBD1,TRBV19,TGTGCCAGTAGTATAGAGGACAGGGGTGGGGATAGCAATCAGCCCCAGCATTTT,CASSIEDRGGDSNQPQHF
.,TRBJ2-2,.,TRBV6-5,TGTGCCAGCTGTCAGCGGAACACCGGGGAGCTGTTTTTT,CASCQRNTGELFF
few,TRBJ2-7,.,TRBV12-3/TRBV12-4,TGTGCCAGCAGTTTACTGGAGGAGCAGTACTTC,CASSLLEEQYF
.,TRBJ1-2,.,TRBV7-9,TGTGCCAGCAGCTTAATGGGCCCGAACTATGGCTACACCTTC,CASSLMGPNYGYTF
.,TRBJ2-3,TRBD2,TRBV30,TGTGCCTGGCGGACTAGCGGGGCTCACTGGGATACGCAGTATTTT,CAWRTSGAHWDTQYF
.,TRBJ2-7,TRBD2,TRBV6-6,TGTGCCAGCAGCCCCCCCCGTAGCGGGAGTTCCCGCGAGCAGTACTTC,CASSPPRSGSSREQYF
once,TRBJ1-1,.,TRBV4-2,TGTGCCAGCAGCCAAGCCGATATAGCCAGGGGTGGTGAAGCTTTCTTT,CASSQADIARGGEAFF
.,TRBJ2-5,.,TRBV5-4,TGTGCCAGCAGCAAAATCTTGGGGGGTAGAGAGACCCAGTACTTC,CASSKILGGRETQYF
.,TRBJ2-5,TRBD1,TRBV28,TGTGCCAGCAGTCGCAGGACAGGGGGCTCCCGGGAGACCCAGTACTTC,CASSRRTGGSRETQYF
.,TRBJ2-7,.,TRBV24-1,TGTGCCACCAGTGATTTGCAACCAGGGGCCTCCTACGAGCAGTACTTC,CATSDLQPGASYEQYF
.,TRBJ1-2,.,TRBV2,TGTGCCAGCAGTGAATACAGGGTTAACTATGGCTACACCTTC,CASSEYRVNYGYTF
many,TRBJ1-5,TRBD1,TRBV6-5,TGTGCCAGCAGGTTGACAGGGGACAATCAGCCCCAGCATTTT,CASRLTGDNQPQHF
.,TRBJ2-5,.,TRBV20-1,TGCAGTGCTAGTGGCGGCTCTGAGACCCAGTACTTC,CSASGGSETQYF
few,TRBJ1-4,TRBD1,TRBV4-1,TGCGCCAGCAGCCAAACAGGGGTTAACGAAAAACTGTTTTTT,CASSQTGVNEKLFF
.,TRBJ1-2,TRBD1,TRBV6-5,TGTGCCACAGGACAGGGAGGCTATGGCTACACCTTC,CATGQGGYGYTF
.,TRBJ2-5,.,TRBV6-5,TGTGCCAGCAGTTACTCGGGTCCGGGAGAGACCCAGTACTTC,CASSYSGPGETQYF
.,TRBJ2-7,.,TRBV5-1,TGCGCCAGCAGCTTGCTCTTAACCTACGAGCAGTACTTC,CASSLLLTYEQYF
.,TRBJ1-2,.,TRBV29-1,TGCAGCGTTGAGTCGGCAGGGGAGGGCTACACCTTC,CSVESAGEGYTF
few,TRBJ2-6,.,TRBV15,TGTGCCACCAGCAGAGCGGGGGCTGGGGCCAACGTCCTGACTTTC,CATSRAGAGANVLTF